The 11 T cell receptor beta chains listed next were all sequenced from one sample in a study of OX40 agonist ivuxolimab in advanced cancers. Clones were sequenced by immunoSEQ multiplex PCR, and TCRdb holds only the in-frame ones, with some missing. The sample consists of fewer than 70,000 clones, roughly 90% of them appearing once. The specimen comprised CD4+ or CD8+ T cells sorted from blood, sampled in a trial of the OX40 agonist ivuxolimab. The receptors originated from an adult with an advanced solid tumor such as melanoma, head and neck, liver or kidney cancer.

The genes are TRBV7-2 and TRBJ2-7, with 7 bases matching TRBD1. Looked up from germline, CDR1 is SGHTA and CDR2 is FQGNSA. This CDR3 region has 14 residues. V dropped 5 bases and J dropped 6; count of bases not matched to a gene: 10. The CDR3 loop is CASSATRTGLEQYF. CDR3 coding DNA: TGTGCCAGCAGCGCTACACGGACAGGTCTCGAGCAGTACTTC.

This clone was seen more than once but under ten times. DNA for the CDR3: TGTGCCAGCTCATCCCGACAGGGGGAGAGGAACATTCAGTACTTC. As protein: CASSSRQGERNIQYF. The J gene is TRBJ2-4, the V gene TRBV18; 9 bases fit TRBD1. The length of the CDR3 is 15 residues. J lost 7 bases, V lost 5 bases, and 9 bases had no gene match. Germline CDR1 and CDR2: KGHSH and LQKENI.

V gene TRBV7-2 combines with J gene TRBJ1-3, with D tentatively TRBD1 (5 bases). The CDR3 has 15 residues. Germline loops: CDR1 SGHTA, CDR2 FQGNSA. V lost 1 base and J 0 bases, leaving 7 bases between the germline ends. CDR3 DNA sequence: TGTGCCAGCAGCTTAGACAGGAGCTCTGGAAACACCATATATTTT. It is translated as CASSLDRSSGNTIYF.

The rearrangement uses TRBV7-6 and TRBJ2-5; 8 bases match TRBD1. CDR3 length equals 14 residues. The trim removed 5 bases at V and 1 base at J, leaving 3 bases unmatched. CDR1 is SGHVS, CDR2 FNYEAQ, per germline. CDR3 sequence: CASSVGTGQETQYF. CDR3 in DNA: TGTGCCAGCAGCGTCGGGACAGGCCAAGAGACCCAGTACTTC.

This sequence joins TRBV2 and TRBJ2-7, with D unresolved. The ends were cut back, 9 bases at V and 0 bases at J, with 18 bases in the middle. This CDR3 spans 15 amino acids. Germline V gene lookup returns CDR1 SNHLY and CDR2 FYNNEI. The CDR3 reads CASWGKRTSSYEQYF. CDR3 bases: TGTGCCAGTTGGGGTAAAAGGACGAGCTCCTACGAGCAGTACTTC.

This chain's CDR3 is CASSQDMAAAANSPLHF. The CDR3 DNA reads as TGTGCCAGCAGCCAAGATATGGCCGCCGCAGCTAATTCACCCCTCCACTTT. The rearrangement uses TRBV4-2 and TRBJ1-6; D not resolved. Germline V gene data show CDR1 as LGHNA and CDR2 as YNFKEQ. CDR3 size: 17 residues. Trimming left V 0 bases short and J 6 bases short, with 15 bases between.

J is TRBJ2-5 and V is TRBV5-4; perhaps TRBD1 as D (5 bases). The CDR3 contains 15 residues. Germline CDR1 reads SGHNT; CDR2 reads YYREEE (reference sequence). Between the trimmed V and J ends, which lost 3 bases and 5 bases, there was a span of 17 bases. The CDR3 is CASSSQGYVVETQYF. The CDR3 DNA sequence: TGTGCCAGCAGCTCGCAGGGTTATGTTGTTGAGACCCAGTACTTC.

The genes are TRBV11-2 and TRBJ2-7; 8 nucleotides match TRBD1. This CDR3 comprises 14 residues. V shed 0 bases, J shed 4 bases, and the junction held 2 bases outside the gene matches. The germline gives CDR1 SGHAT, CDR2 FQNNGV. The CDR3 sequence is CASSLDRTGYEQYF. The CDR3 DNA follows: TGTGCCAGCAGCTTAGATAGGACAGGGTACGAGCAGTACTTC.

Here the CDR3 reads CASSVLGDWDSFDGYTF. The CDR3 DNA reads TGTGCCAGCAGCGTCTTGGGAGATTGGGACTCCTTTGATGGCTACACCTTC. V and J are TRBV21-1 and TRBJ1-2. TRBV21-1 is labeled a pseudogene. This CDR3 has 17 amino acids.

The V and J genes are TRBV5-8 and TRBJ1-2, with D perhaps matching TRBD1 (5 bases). The germline gives CDR1 SGHTS, CDR2 YDEGEE. Trimming removed 2 bases at V and 4 bases at J, with 9 bases between. There are 13 residues in the CDR3. CDR3 sequence (DNA): TGTGCCAGCAGCTTCGGGGCAAGCTATGGCTACACCTTC. Translation gives CASSFGASYGYTF.

The V call is TRBV10-3, the J call TRBJ2-2, with 7 nucleotides matching TRBD1. This CDR3 is built from 16 residues. The trim removed 3 bases at V and 2 bases at J, leaving 6 bases unmatched. Per germline, CDR1 ENHRY and CDR2 SYGVKD. This CDR3 reads CAISEFGTANTGELFF. In DNA form, the CDR3 reads TGTGCCATCAGTGAATTTGGGACAGCCAACACCGGGGAGCTGTTTTTT.